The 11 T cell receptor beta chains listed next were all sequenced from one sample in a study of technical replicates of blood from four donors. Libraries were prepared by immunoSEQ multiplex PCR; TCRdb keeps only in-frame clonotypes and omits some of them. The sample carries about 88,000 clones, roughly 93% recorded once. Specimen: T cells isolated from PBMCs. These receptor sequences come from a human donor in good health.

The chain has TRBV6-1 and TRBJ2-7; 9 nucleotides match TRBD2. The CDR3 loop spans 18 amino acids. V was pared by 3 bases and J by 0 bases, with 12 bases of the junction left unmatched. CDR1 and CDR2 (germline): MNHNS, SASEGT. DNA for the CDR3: TGTGCCAGCAGTGAGCAAAGCGGGAGGCTTCTGAGCTCCTACGAGCAGTACTTC. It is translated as CASSEQSGRLLSSYEQYF.

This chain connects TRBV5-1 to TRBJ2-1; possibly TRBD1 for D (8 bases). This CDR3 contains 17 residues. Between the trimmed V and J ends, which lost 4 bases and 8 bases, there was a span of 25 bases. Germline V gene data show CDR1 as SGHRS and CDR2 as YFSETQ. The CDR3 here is CASSLPVPGGAGDEQFF. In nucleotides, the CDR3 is TGCGCCAGCAGCCTTCCTGTCCCAGGGGGCGCGGGAGATGAGCAGTTCTTC. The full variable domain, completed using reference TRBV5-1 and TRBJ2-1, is KAGVTQTPRYLIKTRGQQVTLSCSPISGHRSVSWYQQTPGQGLQFLFEYFSETQRNKGNFPGRFSGRQFSNSRSEMNVSTLELGDSALYLCASSLPVPGGAGDEQFFGPGTRLTVL.

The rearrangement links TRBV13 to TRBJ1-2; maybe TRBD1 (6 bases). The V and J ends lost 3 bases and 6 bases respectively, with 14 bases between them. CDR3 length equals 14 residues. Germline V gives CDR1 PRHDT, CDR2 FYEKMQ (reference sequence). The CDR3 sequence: CASSFQGRWDGYTF. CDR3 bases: TGTGCCAGCAGCTTTCAGGGGCGCTGGGATGGCTACACCTTC.

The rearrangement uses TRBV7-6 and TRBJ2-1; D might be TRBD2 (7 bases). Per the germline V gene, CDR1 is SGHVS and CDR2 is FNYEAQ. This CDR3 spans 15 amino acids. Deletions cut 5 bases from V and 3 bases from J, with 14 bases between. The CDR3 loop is CASSLGAGVYNEQFF. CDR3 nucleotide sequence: TGTGCCAGCAGCCTGGGGGCGGGAGTCTACAATGAGCAGTTCTTC.

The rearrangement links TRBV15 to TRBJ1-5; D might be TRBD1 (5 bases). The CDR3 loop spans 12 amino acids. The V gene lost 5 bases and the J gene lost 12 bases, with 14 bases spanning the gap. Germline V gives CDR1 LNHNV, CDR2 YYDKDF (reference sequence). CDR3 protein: CATSVTGNLQHF. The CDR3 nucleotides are TGTGCCACCAGCGTAACAGGTAACCTCCAGCATTTT.

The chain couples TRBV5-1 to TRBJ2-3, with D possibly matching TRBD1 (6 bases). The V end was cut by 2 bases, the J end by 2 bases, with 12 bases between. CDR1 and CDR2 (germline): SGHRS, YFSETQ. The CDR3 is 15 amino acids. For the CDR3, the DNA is TGCGCCAGCAGCTTTTCAGGGGCCTTCACAGATACGCAGTATTTT. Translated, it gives CASSFSGAFTDTQYF.

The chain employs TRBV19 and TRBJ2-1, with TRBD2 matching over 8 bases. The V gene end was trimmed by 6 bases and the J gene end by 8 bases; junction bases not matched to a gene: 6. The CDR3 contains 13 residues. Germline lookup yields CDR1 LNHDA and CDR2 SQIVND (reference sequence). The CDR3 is CASSSGLADEQFF. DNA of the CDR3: TGTGCCAGTAGCTCAGGACTAGCCGATGAGCAGTTCTTC.

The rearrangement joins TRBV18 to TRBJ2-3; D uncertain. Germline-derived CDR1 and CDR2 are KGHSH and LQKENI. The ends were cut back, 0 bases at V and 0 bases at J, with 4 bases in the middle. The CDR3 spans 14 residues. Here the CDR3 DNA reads TGTGCCAGCTCACCACCGTCTAGCACAGATACGCAGTATTTT. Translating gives CASSPPSSTDTQYF.

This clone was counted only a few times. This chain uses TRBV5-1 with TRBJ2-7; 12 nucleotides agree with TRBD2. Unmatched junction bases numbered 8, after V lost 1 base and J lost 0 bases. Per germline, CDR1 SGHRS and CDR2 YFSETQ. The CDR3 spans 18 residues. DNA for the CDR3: TGCGCCAGCAGCTTGCCCGAACTAGCGGGGGGATTCTCCTACGAGCAGTACTTC. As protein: CASSLPELAGGFSYEQYF.

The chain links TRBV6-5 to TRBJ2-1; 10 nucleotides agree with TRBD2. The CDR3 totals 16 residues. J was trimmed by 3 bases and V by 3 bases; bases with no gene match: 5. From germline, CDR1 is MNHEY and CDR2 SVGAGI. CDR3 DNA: TGTGCCAGCAGTTATATAGCGGGGGGTGACTACAATGAGCAGTTCTTC. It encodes CASSYIAGGDYNEQFF.

The CDR3 DNA reads as TGTGCCAGCTCACCACCAAGATCCAGGGGCAAAGACCAAGAGACCCAGTACTTC. Protein: CASSPPRSRGKDQETQYF. The chain employs TRBV18 and TRBJ2-5; weak D call: TRBD1 (6 bases). The V gene's germline CDR1 is KGHSH and CDR2 LQKENI. The CDR3 is made up of 18 amino acids. Deletions cut 0 bases from V and 0 bases from J, with 17 bases between.